This is a list of T cell receptor beta chains from one sample in a study of spatial heterogeneity in lung cancer. TCRdb processed the 5' RACE reads anew with MiXCR; each CDR3 protein has one entry. Among 100,000 or so distinct CDR3 sequences listed, about 4.4% were seen once. This specimen consisted of lung tumor tissue, obtained at surgery. These receptor sequences come from a male donor with early-stage non-small cell lung cancer. The CDR3 runs from the conserved cysteine through the conserved F or W. D genes are given only for firm matches. The size of a clone is reported for some rows only, either as once, few or many, or as a class for expanded clones.

v_call,j_call,d_call,clone_size,cdr3_aa,cdr3_nt
TRBV20-1,TRBJ2-1,NA,NA,CSARDLLRPDEQFF,TGCAGTGCTAGAGATCTACTCAGGCCCGATGAGCAGTTCTTC
TRBV6-2/TRBV6-3,TRBJ2-3,TRBD2,many,CASSRLAGGFTDTQYF,TGTGCCAGCAGCCGACTAGCGGGAGGGTTCACAGATACGCAGTATTTT
TRBV9,TRBJ2-1,TRBD2,many,CASSVVAGRGPNEQFF,TGTGCCAGCAGCGTAGTAGCGGGAAGGGGACCCAATGAGCAGTTCTTC
TRBV6-6,TRBJ1-2,NA,NA,CASSEQGDYGYTF,TGTGCCAGCAGTGAACAGGGCGACTATGGCTACACCTTC
TRBV6-5,TRBJ2-2,TRBD1,many,CASSPSRTGEDTGELFF,TGTGCCAGCAGTCCCTCCCGGACAGGGGAGGACACCGGGGAGCTGTTTTTT
TRBV6-2/TRBV6-3,TRBJ1-5,TRBD1,NA,CASSKGQGYSQPQHF,TGTGCCAGCAGCAAGGGACAGGGATACAGTCAGCCCCAGCATTTT
TRBV9,TRBJ2-3,NA,few,CASSVEMDTQYF,TGTGCCAGCAGCGTAGAGATGGATACGCAGTATTTT
TRBV9,TRBJ1-5,NA,NA,CASSVRVWGGSNQPQHF,TGTGCCAGCAGCGTAAGGGTATGGGGAGGAAGCAATCAGCCCCAGCATTTT
TRBV27,TRBJ1-5,NA,many,CASRVGGSDQPQHF,TGTGCCAGCAGGGTTGGGGGGTCCGATCAGCCCCAGCATTTT
TRBV7-9,TRBJ2-5,NA,many,CASSLGGPPTEETQYF,TGTGCCAGCAGCTTAGGGGGACCCCCAACGGAGGAGACCCAGTACTTC
TRBV4-1,TRBJ1-1,NA,many,CASSQPGTRKEAFF,TGCGCCAGCAGCCAACCCGGGACAAGGAAGGAAGCTTTCTTT
TRBV6-4,TRBJ1-1,NA,few,CASSDSIYSRRGTEAFF,TGTGCCAGCAGTGACTCGATATATTCCAGGAGGGGAACTGAAGCTTTCTTT
TRBV5-1,TRBJ2-7,NA,few,CASSLELSGVGYEQYF,TGCGCCAGCAGCTTGGAATTGTCAGGGGTCGGCTACGAGCAGTACTTC
TRBV4-1,TRBJ2-7,TRBD2,NA,CASSPFERLAGAEQYF,TGCGCCAGCAGCCCATTCGAAAGACTAGCGGGAGCCGAGCAGTACTTC
TRBV7-9,TRBJ1-4,TRBD1,few,CASSLTDRDLGEKLFF,TGTGCCAGCAGCTTAACGGACAGGGACCTGGGCGAAAAACTGTTTTTT
TRBV6-5,TRBJ1-5,NA,many,CASSYNWGQPQHF,TGTGCCAGCAGTTACAACTGGGGACAGCCCCAGCATTTT
TRBV6-5,TRBJ2-7,NA,few,CASSSHQRQHEQYF,TGTGCCAGCAGTTCCCACCAGAGACAGCACGAGCAGTACTTC
TRBV29-1,TRBJ2-4,TRBD2,many,CSVGEGKNIQYF,TGCAGCGTTGGGGAGGGCAAAAACATTCAGTACTTC
TRBV25-1,TRBJ2-2,TRBD1,many,CASNAGTGGPGELFF,TGTGCCAGCAACGCCGGGACAGGGGGCCCCGGGGAGCTGTTTTTT
TRBV29-1,TRBJ1-1,NA,many,CSVLPANTEAFF,TGCAGCGTACTTCCAGCGAACACTGAAGCTTTCTTT
TRBV5-1,TRBJ2-2,NA,many,CASSLDGVWSGELFF,TGCGCCAGCAGCTTGGACGGTGTGTGGTCCGGGGAGCTGTTTTTT
TRBV20-1,TRBJ2-1,TRBD2,many,CSAILAGGGSYNEQFF,TGCAGTGCTATCCTAGCGGGAGGGGGGTCCTACAATGAGCAGTTCTTC
TRBV29-1,TRBJ1-2,NA,few,CSVVGTGKGNYGYTF,TGCAGCGTTGTGGGTACAGGGAAGGGAAACTATGGCTACACCTTC
TRBV3-1,TRBJ2-5,TRBD2,few,CASSQDLAGEVQETQYF,TGTGCCAGCAGCCAAGATCTAGCGGGAGAGGTACAGGAGACCCAGTACTTC
TRBV7-2,TRBJ2-1,TRBD2,many,CASSLTSGTSYNEQFF,TGTGCCAGCAGCTTGACTAGCGGAACATCCTACAATGAGCAGTTCTTC
TRBV3-1,TRBJ2-2,NA,many,CASIKKNTGELFF,TGTGCCAGCATCAAGAAGAACACCGGGGAGCTGTTTTTT
TRBV6-2/TRBV6-3,TRBJ1-2,TRBD1,many,CASSREPGQVNYGYTF,TGTGCCAGCAGCCGAGAACCGGGACAGGTTAACTATGGCTACACCTTC
TRBV6-6,TRBJ1-1,TRBD1,few,CASSWGQLFTEAFF,TGTGCCAGCAGCTGGGGACAGCTCTTCACTGAAGCTTTCTTT
TRBV5-1,TRBJ2-3,NA,few,CASSPYEGLLDTQYF,TGCGCCAGCAGCCCCTACGAGGGGCTATTAGATACGCAGTATTTT
TRBV7-9,TRBJ1-5,NA,many,CASSLGRGDQPQHF,TGTGCCAGCAGCTTAGGAAGGGGAGATCAGCCCCAGCATTTT
TRBV12-3/TRBV12-4,TRBJ1-5,NA,many,CASSSETRSQPQHF,TGTGCCAGCAGCTCCGAAACCCGCAGCCAGCCCCAGCATTTT
TRBV4-1,TRBJ1-1,TRBD1,many,CASSQGTGRYTEAFF,TGCGCCAGCAGCCAAGGGACAGGGCGGTACACTGAAGCTTTCTTT
TRBV2,TRBJ2-5,NA,few,CASSLRGGGRHETQYF,TGTGCCAGCAGTCTTAGGGGAGGGGGCCGTCACGAGACCCAGTACTTC
TRBV5-1,TRBJ2-6,NA,many,CASSLVGNPSGANVLTF,TGCGCCAGCAGCTTGGTGGGGAACCCATCTGGGGCCAACGTCCTGACTTTC
TRBV20-1,TRBJ1-5,NA,many,CSGSGRKGQPQHF,TGCAGTGGTTCGGGACGGAAAGGTCAGCCCCAGCATTTT
TRBV9,TRBJ2-7,TRBD2,NA,CASSVSASGGYEQYF,TGTGCCAGCAGCGTATCGGCTAGCGGGGGCTACGAGCAGTACTTC
TRBV4-1,TRBJ2-7,NA,many,CASSQVTGREQYF,TGCGCCAGCAGCCAAGTTACAGGGAGAGAGCAGTACTTC
TRBV20-1,TRBJ1-2,NA,many,CSAPDRLRYGYTF,TGCAGTGCGCCAGACAGGTTGAGGTATGGCTACACCTTC
TRBV3-1,TRBJ1-1,NA,few,CASSPGTVNTEAFF,TGTGCCAGCAGCCCTGGGACGGTGAACACTGAAGCTTTCTTT
TRBV11-2,TRBJ2-3,NA,many,CASSPVTDTQYF,TGTGCCAGCAGCCCGGTCACAGATACGCAGTATTTT
TRBV3-1,TRBJ2-1,NA,few,CASSQESPYNEQFF,TGTGCCAGCAGCCAAGAATCCCCCTACAATGAGCAGTTCTTC
TRBV7-9,TRBJ2-1,TRBD2,many,CASSFSAGVVWQFF,TGTGCCAGCAGCTTTTCTGCGGGGGTGGTGTGGCAGTTCTTC
TRBV28,TRBJ1-1,NA,many,CASSWRGTEAFF,TGTGCCAGCAGTTGGCGAGGCACTGAAGCTTTCTTT
TRBV5-4,TRBJ2-1,NA,few,CASSPPQWELNEQFF,TGTGCCAGCAGCCCACCACAGTGGGAACTCAATGAGCAGTTCTTC
TRBV20-1,TRBJ2-7,NA,many,CSASQGDEQYF,TGCAGTGCCTCGCAAGGGGACGAGCAGTACTTC
TRBV5-1,TRBJ1-4,NA,many,CASRKGEGEKLFF,TGCGCCAGCAGAAAGGGTGAAGGGGAAAAACTGTTTTTT
TRBV6-5,TRBJ1-1,TRBD1,many,CASRKEGDRGTEAFF,TGTGCCAGCAGAAAAGAGGGTGACAGGGGCACTGAAGCTTTCTTT
TRBV4-1,TRBJ2-2,NA,many,CASSQRDTYTGELFF,TGCGCCAGCAGCCAACGGGACACATACACCGGGGAGCTGTTTTTT
TRBV25-1,TRBJ2-7,NA,many,CASSEASEQYF,TGTGCCAGCAGTGAGGCGTCAGAGCAGTACTTC
TRBV27,TRBJ2-2,NA,many,CASRAGFAGELFF,TGTGCCAGCAGGGCAGGGTTCGCCGGGGAGCTGTTTTTT
TRBV12-3/TRBV12-4,TRBJ2-1,TRBD2,many,CASSLGLAGGDNEQFF,TGTGCCAGCAGTCTCGGACTAGCGGGAGGGGACAATGAGCAGTTCTTC
TRBV12-3/TRBV12-4,TRBJ2-7,NA,many,CASSPMGHQTANEQYF,TGTGCCAGCAGCCCTATGGGTCATCAAACCGCGAACGAGCAGTACTTC
TRBV9,TRBJ1-5,TRBD1,many,CASSVGDRANQPQHF,TGTGCCAGCAGCGTAGGTGACAGGGCTAATCAGCCCCAGCATTTT
TRBV2,TRBJ1-1,NA,many,CASSVTPNTEAFF,TGTGCCAGCAGTGTTACACCGAACACTGAAGCTTTCTTT
TRBV4-1,TRBJ1-5,NA,many,CASSQETGGNQPQHF,TGCGCCAGCAGCCAAGAGACAGGAGGAAATCAGCCCCAGCATTTT
TRBV3-1,TRBJ2-5,TRBD2,many,CASSLWDYVVGTQYF,TGTGCCAGCAGCCTGTGGGACTATGTTGTAGGGACCCAGTACTTC
TRBV6-5,TRBJ2-5,NA,NA,CASSGGHFPFQETQYF,TGTGCCAGCAGTGGGGGACATTTCCCGTTCCAAGAGACCCAGTACTTC